Listed here are 13 T cell receptor beta chains from one sample, sequenced in a study of blood T cells in healthy people across ages. Using a J-beta primer mix together with a sample-barcoded 5' primer, a second PCR was run for roughly 6 to 11 cycles. TCRdb called the 5' RACE reads again in MiXCR, with one record for every CDR3 protein. The sample yields about 810,000 distinct CDR3 sequences, roughly 35% seen once. Sequences were obtained from blood. The origin of the receptors is a man between 18 and 29 years old in good health.

This clonotype was seen ten or more times. J is TRBJ2-7 and V is TRBV9; 8 positions agree with TRBD2. CDR1 is SGDLS and CDR2 is YYNGEE in the germline V gene. The CDR3 is 13 amino acids. J gave up 1 base and V 7 bases, and 4 bases lay outside the gene matches. The CDR3 loop is CASARGASYEQYF. CDR3 bases: TGTGCCAGCGCGCGGGGGGCTTCCTACGAGCAGTACTTC. Looking up the rest from reference TRBV9 and TRBJ2-7 gives the full variable domain: DSGVTQTPKHLITATGQRVTLRCSPRSGDLSVYWYQQSLDQGLQFLIQYYNGEERAKGNILERFSAQQFPDLHSELNLSSLELGDSALYFCASARGASYEQYFGPGTRLTVT.

On this clonotype itself: Germline and junction disagree at one end, which may indicate a read error. The chain combines TRBV27 with TRBJ2-6; 10 bases match TRBD2. The CDR3 consists of 20 residues. CDR1 MNHEY and CDR2 SMNVEV come from the germline V gene (reference sequence). The CDR3 loop is CASSLDPPSGGHSGANVRTF. CDR3 coding DNA: TGTGCCAGCAGTTTGGATCCTCCTAGCGGGGGTCACTCTGGGGCCAACGTCCGGACTTTC.

This clonotype has only a few counts. This chain uses TRBV14 with TRBJ2-3; no firm D call. V was shortened by 1 base and J by 6 bases, with 11 bases between the two germline ends. The germline gives CDR1 SGHDN, CDR2 FVKESK. This CDR3 region has 14 residues. CDR3 residues: CASSQVASVDTQYF. In DNA, the CDR3 is TGTGCCAGCAGCCAAGTAGCATCGGTGGATACGCAGTATTTT.

The V call is TRBV20-1, the J call TRBJ2-1; 11 nucleotides align to TRBD2. There are 13 residues in the CDR3. With V trimmed by 5 bases and J by 8 bases, 5 bases remained unmatched. Germline V gene lookup returns CDR1 DFQATT and CDR2 SNEGSKA (reference sequence). This CDR3 is CSALTSGSYEQFF. In DNA, the CDR3 is TGCAGTGCTTTAACTAGCGGGAGCTATGAGCAGTTCTTC.

As concerns this clonotype: An end of the junction does not agree with germline; a read error may underlie this. The chain recombines TRBV20-1 with TRBJ1-1; D not certain. CDR1 and CDR2 from the germline V gene are DFQATT and SNEGSKA (reference sequence). The CDR3 is 15 residues long. CDR3 in DNA: TGCAGTGCTAGCGGCCCCGGGAAGGGCAACACTGGAGCTTTCTTT. This translates into CSASGPGKGNTGAFF.

The genes are TRBV12-3 or TRBV12-4 and TRBJ2-7; D perhaps matches TRBD2 (6 bases). Trimming removed 7 bases from V and 1 base from J, with 17 bases in between. The CDR3 spans 15 residues. The chain's CDR3 is CASTKTSGRSYEQYF. CDR3 in DNA: TGTGCCAGCACTAAGACTAGTGGGAGATCCTACGAGCAGTACTTC.

This clonotype occurred many times. CDR3 protein: CASRIVSGGQETQYF. The CDR3 nucleotides read TGTGCCAGCAGAATAGTAAGCGGGGGACAAGAGACCCAGTACTTC. V gene TRBV12-3 or TRBV12-4 combines with J gene TRBJ2-5, with 8 bases lining up with TRBD2. CDR3 size: 15 residues. Unmatched junction bases numbered 8, after V lost 6 bases and J lost 2 bases.

V gene TRBV7-2 combines with J gene TRBJ2-3; 9 nucleotides match TRBD2. The CDR3 covers 18 residues. Losses at the gene ends were 2 bases for V and 4 bases for J; bases not matched to a gene: 13. The germline gives CDR1 SGHTA, CDR2 FQGNSA. CDR3 sequence: CASSLIVLSGGTADTQYF. CDR3 nucleotides: TGTGCCAGCAGCTTAATTGTATTGAGCGGGGGGACGGCAGATACGCAGTATTTT.

The rearrangement joins TRBV6-5 to TRBJ2-7, with D uncertain. The CDR3 has 12 residues. Trimming removed 8 bases at V and 3 bases at J, with 11 bases between. From germline, CDR1 is MNHEY and CDR2 SVGAGI. The CDR3 bases are TGTGCCAGCTGGGCGGAAAACTACGAGCAGTACTTC. It yields the protein CASWAENYEQYF.

This sequence joins TRBV7-2 and TRBJ2-1; 9 positions match TRBD2. The DNA end is more similar to TRBJ2-7, so the J call may be wrong. The length of the CDR3 is 17 residues. Germline V CDR1 and CDR2: SGHTA, FQGNSA. Here the CDR3 reads CASSLVLSGGTYNEQYF. In DNA form, the CDR3 reads TGTGCCAGCAGCCTAGTGCTGAGCGGGGGGACGTACAATGAGCAGTACTTC.

The rearrangement links TRBV6-5 to TRBJ2-1, with unresolved D. Trimming cost V 8 bases and J 10 bases, with 9 bases left between them. The CDR3 sequence is 10 residues long. Germline lookup yields CDR1 MNHEY and CDR2 SVGAGI. This chain's CDR3 is CASPTEEQFF. As DNA, the CDR3 is TGTGCCAGCCCCACGGAGGAGCAGTTCTTC.

As for this clonotype: The junction and the germline gene differ at one end; a read error may be behind it. The chain has TRBV7-9 and TRBJ1-6; 7 bases line up with TRBD1. Germline V gene data show CDR1 as SEHNR and CDR2 as FQNEAQ (reference sequence). This CDR3 contains 13 residues. CDR3 coding DNA: TGTGCCAGCAGCTTACAGGGGGATTCACCCCCCCACTTT. This encodes CASSLQGDSPPHF.

V and J are TRBV4-1 and TRBJ2-5; 8 bases agree with TRBD2. The J call is uncertain, as TRBJ2-7 better fits the DNA end. In germline, CDR1 is MGHRA, CDR2 YSYEKL. The CDR3 length is 14 residues. The CDR3: CASSHPGLVSEQYF. The CDR3 DNA is TGCGCCAGCAGCCACCCGGGACTAGTGAGCGAGCAGTACTTC.